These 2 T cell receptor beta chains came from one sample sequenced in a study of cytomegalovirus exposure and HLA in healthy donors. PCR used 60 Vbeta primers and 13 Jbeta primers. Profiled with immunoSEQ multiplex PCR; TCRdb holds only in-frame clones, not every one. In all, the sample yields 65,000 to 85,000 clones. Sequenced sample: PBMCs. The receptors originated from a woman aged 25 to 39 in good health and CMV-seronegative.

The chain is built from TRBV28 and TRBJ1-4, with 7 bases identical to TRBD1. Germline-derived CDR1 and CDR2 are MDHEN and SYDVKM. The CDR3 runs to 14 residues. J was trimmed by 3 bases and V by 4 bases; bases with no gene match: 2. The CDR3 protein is CASSSGQPNEKLFF. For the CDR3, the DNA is TGTGCCAGCAGTTCGGGACAGCCTAATGAAAAACTGTTTTTT.

CDR3 nucleotides: TGTGCCAGCAGTTCTACCCGGACAGGGACTCGTTCACCCCTCCACTTT. Translation: CASSSTRTGTRSPLHF. This chain uses TRBV7-2 with TRBJ1-6; TRBD1 matches at 8 bases. With V trimmed by 6 bases and J by 9 bases, 13 bases remained unmatched. The CDR3 consists of 16 residues. CDR1 is SGHTA and CDR2 is FQGNSA in the germline V gene. The full variable domain, its missing parts supplied by reference TRBV7-2 and TRBJ1-6, is GAGVSQSPSNKVTEKGKDVELRCDPISGHTALYWYRQSLGQGLEFLIYFQGNSAPDKSGLPSDRFSAERTGGSVSTLTIQRTQQEDSAVYLCASSSTRTGTRSPLHFGNGTRLTVT.